This is a list of T cell receptor beta chains from one sample in a study of cytomegalovirus exposure and HLA in healthy donors. Assay: immunoSEQ multiplex PCR; the TCRdb copy retains only in-frame clones and omits some. The table has 150,000 to 200,000 clones, under 90% seen once. The sample was PBMCs. These receptors were obtained from a man younger than 35 in good health and CMV-seropositive. The CDR3 runs from the conserved cysteine through the conserved F or W. The order of the fields is D gene, J gene, CDR3 length, clone size, V gene, CDR3 protein, CDR3 DNA. D genes are given only for firm matches. Only part of the rows carry a size: once, few, many, or a class if the clone is expanded.

D: -; J: TRBJ1-1; length: 13; size: -; V: TRBV28; CDR3: CASRPSVNTEAFF; DNA: TGTGCCAGCAGGCCATCGGTGAACACTGAAGCTTTCTTT
D: TRBD2; J: TRBJ2-1; length: 17; size: -; V: TRBV7-3; CDR3: CASSLGLAGGTYNEQFF; DNA: TGTGCCAGCAGCTTGGGACTAGCGGGAGGGACTTACAATGAGCAGTTCTTC
D: TRBD1; J: TRBJ2-2; length: 14; size: -; V: TRBV7-2; CDR3: CASSWDRGRFKLFF; DNA: TGTGCCAGCAGCTGGGACAGGGGAAGGTTTAAGCTGTTTTTT
D: -; J: TRBJ2-5; length: 11; size: -; V: TRBV20-1; CDR3: CSARRVETQYF; DNA: TGCAGTGCTAGGAGGGTAGAGACCCAGTACTTC
D: TRBD2; J: TRBJ2-1; length: 18; size: once; V: TRBV7-8; CDR3: CASSLITITSGRRSEQFF; DNA: TGTGCCAGCAGCTTAATTACAATAACTAGCGGGAGAAGGAGTGAGCAGTTCTTC
D: TRBD1; J: TRBJ2-2; length: 11; size: -; V: TRBV19; CDR3: CASNRGGELFF; DNA: TGTGCCAGTAACAGGGGGGGGGAGCTGTTTTTT
D: -; J: TRBJ1-2; length: 14; size: -; V: TRBV4-2; CDR3: CASSQGTLLYGYTF; DNA: TGTGCCAGCAGCCAAGGAACCCTACTGTATGGCTACACCTTC
D: -; J: TRBJ2-7; length: 15; size: -; V: TRBV7-9; CDR3: CASSLSRGLVYEQYF; DNA: TGTGCCAGCAGCTTAAGCAGGGGCCTGGTCTACGAGCAGTACTTC
D: -; J: TRBJ1-1; length: 15; size: -; V: TRBV5-4; CDR3: CASSLVAGSNTEAFF; DNA: TGTGCCAGCAGCTTGGTAGCCGGGTCGAACACTGAAGCTTTCTTT
D: TRBD1; J: TRBJ1-4; length: 15; size: once; V: TRBV6-1; CDR3: CASSALTGLDEKLFF; DNA: TGTGCCAGCAGTGCCCTGACAGGGTTAGATGAAAAACTGTTTTTT
D: -; J: TRBJ2-1; length: 11; size: -; V: TRBV19; CDR3: CASSIGDEQFF; DNA: TGTGCCAGTAGTATCGGGGATGAGCAGTTCTTC
D: TRBD2; J: TRBJ2-7; length: 14; size: -; V: TRBV11-2; CDR3: CASRAIAGSYEQYF; DNA: TGTGCCAGCAGGGCTATAGCGGGATCCTACGAGCAGTACTTC
D: -; J: TRBJ1-1; length: 13; size: once; V: TRBV6-6; CDR3: CASSYAQNTEAFF; DNA: TGTGCCAGCAGTTACGCACAAAACACTGAAGCTTTCTTT
D: -; J: TRBJ1-5; length: 17; size: once; V: TRBV5-8; CDR3: CASSHTPAGLSNQPQHF; DNA: TGTGCCAGCAGTCATACCCCGGCAGGGCTGAGCAATCAGCCCCAGCATTTT
D: TRBD2; J: TRBJ2-7; length: 14; size: -; V: TRBV29-1; CDR3: CSALDSGGLYEQYF; DNA: TGCAGCGCCCTGGATTCGGGGGGGCTCTACGAGCAGTACTTC
D: TRBD1; J: TRBJ2-7; length: 15; size: -; V: TRBV2; CDR3: CASSSRQGQSYEQYF; DNA: TGTGCCAGCAGTTCGCGACAGGGGCAGTCTTACGAGCAGTACTTC
D: -; J: TRBJ2-2; length: 15; size: -; V: TRBV4-1; CDR3: CASSQVLIASGELFF; DNA: TGCGCCAGCAGCCAAGTTCTGATAGCGTCCGGGGAGCTGTTTTTT
D: TRBD1; J: TRBJ2-7; length: 15; size: -; V: TRBV5-1; CDR3: CASSSPDRGAYEQYF; DNA: TGCGCCAGCAGCTCGCCGGACAGGGGTGCCTACGAGCAGTACTTC
D: -; J: TRBJ2-1; length: 15; size: -; V: TRBV7-2; CDR3: CASSLQQGFYNEQFF; DNA: TGTGCCAGCAGCTTACAGCAGGGGTTCTACAATGAGCAGTTCTTC
D: TRBD1; J: TRBJ1-5; length: 14; size: -; V: TRBV27; CDR3: CASSNRGDNQPQHF; DNA: TGTGCCAGCAGCAACAGGGGCGACAATCAGCCCCAGCATTTT
D: -; J: TRBJ2-3; length: 13; size: -; V: TRBV27; CDR3: CASRSTSTDTQYF; DNA: TGTGCCAGCAGGTCGACTAGCACAGATACGCAGTATTTT
D: -; J: TRBJ2-3; length: 14; size: once; V: TRBV11-3; CDR3: CASSLDDTTDTQYF; DNA: TGTGCCAGCAGCTTAGATGACACCACAGATACGCAGTATTTT
D: TRBD1; J: TRBJ1-3; length: 13; size: few; V: TRBV7-2; CDR3: CASSLNRGDTIYF; DNA: TGTGCCAGCAGCTTAAACAGGGGTGACACCATATATTTT
D: TRBD2; J: TRBJ2-3; length: 15; size: -; V: TRBV19; CDR3: CASSGTSGSTDTQYF; DNA: TGTGCCAGTAGCGGTACTAGCGGGAGCACAGATACGCAGTATTTT
D: -; J: TRBJ2-3; length: 13; size: -; V: TRBV18; CDR3: CASSPIPTDTQYF; DNA: TGTGCCAGCTCACCAATCCCTACAGATACGCAGTATTTT
D: TRBD2; J: TRBJ2-1; length: 16; size: -; V: TRBV4-1; CDR3: CASSHGLADGEGEQFF; DNA: TGCGCCAGCAGCCACGGACTAGCGGACGGAGAGGGTGAGCAGTTCTTC
D: TRBD2; J: TRBJ2-3; length: 17; size: -; V: TRBV5-1; CDR3: CASSLPGLAGSTDTQYF; DNA: TGCGCCAGCAGCTTACCGGGACTAGCGGGATCCACAGATACGCAGTATTTT
D: -; J: TRBJ2-2; length: 15; size: -; V: TRBV7-8; CDR3: CASSSRLVPVGELFF; DNA: TGTGCCAGCAGCTCCCGTCTAGTCCCTGTCGGGGAGCTGTTTTTT
D: -; J: TRBJ1-1; length: 15; size: -; V: TRBV6-5; CDR3: CASRNRDTVGAEAFF; DNA: TGTGCCAGCAGAAACCGGGACACCGTTGGTGCTGAAGCTTTCTTT
D: -; J: TRBJ1-2; length: 15; size: -; V: TRBV6-1; CDR3: CASSDPRVGNYGYTF; DNA: TGTGCCAGCAGTGATCCCAGGGTGGGTAACTATGGCTACACCTTC
D: TRBD2; J: TRBJ2-3; length: 14; size: -; V: TRBV27; CDR3: CASSRGRETDTQYF; DNA: TGTGCCAGCAGTCGCGGGAGGGAGACAGATACGCAGTATTTT
D: TRBD1; J: TRBJ2-7; length: 14; size: few; V: TRBV19; CDR3: CASSMGTGSYEQYF; DNA: TGTGCCAGTAGTATGGGGACAGGGTCCTACGAGCAGTACTTC
D: TRBD1; J: TRBJ2-3; length: 15; size: -; V: TRBV2; CDR3: CASSRDRGSTDTQYF; DNA: TGTGCCAGCAGTCGGGACAGGGGGAGCACAGATACGCAGTATTTT
D: TRBD1; J: TRBJ1-1; length: 17; size: -; V: TRBV9; CDR3: CASGKSQGPTMNTEAFF; DNA: TGTGCCAGCGGTAAGTCACAGGGGCCTACCATGAACACTGAAGCTTTCTTT
D: TRBD1; J: TRBJ2-5; length: 14; size: -; V: TRBV15; CDR3: CATSVDRGKETQYF; DNA: TGTGCCACCAGCGTGGACAGGGGGAAAGAGACCCAGTACTTC
D: -; J: TRBJ1-3; length: 15; size: -; V: TRBV5-1; CDR3: CASSWSGSSGNTIYF; DNA: TGCGCCAGCAGCTGGTCCGGGAGCTCTGGAAACACCATATATTTT
D: TRBD2; J: TRBJ2-1; length: 14; size: -; V: TRBV5-1; CDR3: CASRGASGNNEQFF; DNA: TGCGCCAGCAGAGGGGCTAGCGGAAACAATGAGCAGTTCTTC
D: -; J: TRBJ1-5; length: 14; size: -; V: TRBV7-2; CDR3: CASSFGRGDQPQHF; DNA: TGTGCCAGCAGCTTTGGCAGGGGCGATCAGCCCCAGCATTTT